Sequencing of this T cell receptor (beta chain) was carried out in a study of blood T cell repertoires in COVID-19 (TCRdb year 2020). A note on the overall study: Samples covering the acute and convalescent phases of COVID-19 were provided by collaborators in the United States, Italy and Spain. The repertoires were released in a freely available public database intended as a resource for research on the immune response to SARS-CoV-2. Nearly every sample came with metadata listing a de-identified subject ID, COVID-19 status, age in years and sex. The dataset comprised deeply sampled blood TCRbeta repertoires from subjects exposed to, actively infected with, or recovered from COVID-19. Samples came from the ongoing ImmuneRACE study (first 160 participants) plus 1,254 subjects from 6 global collaborators. HLA class I and class II types, where available, came from metadata supplied by the sample provider rather than from assay-based typing. The material from the prospective study consisted of cDNA or gDNA derived from T cells, B-cell-depleted T cells, or PBMCs. Here is what the overall study found, with its caveats: Clinical and demographic metadata were provided uncurated, with the amount varying by source and participant.

TCRbeta CDR3 regions were amplified from genomic DNA by means of the immunoSEQ Assay, a bias-controlled multiplex PCR. Regarding the original processing steps: Within the assay, amplification of reference gene primers was used to estimate how many nucleated cells each sample contained. Sequence reads were collapsed and filtered to measure the absolute abundance of every unique TCRbeta CDR3 rearrangement. For each sample, productive Simpson clonality was calculated by taking the square root of Simpson's diversity index across productive rearrangements. TCRdb retrieved this table from immuneACCESS and kept in-frame rearrangements only. Not all clones are present; in checked studies, unresolved V genes account for under half, and no reason is known for the remainder. That table gives V, J and clone size, and the DNA gave D and trimming. The sample table records approximately 180,000 clones; 80% to 90% of these occur just once. Of the sample, over 2.5% is held by the ten largest clones.

Each collaborating institution followed its own protocols to collect whole blood in K2EDTA tubes. Collaborator samples were shipped for TCRbeta analysis as frozen whole blood, isolated PBMCs, or DNA extracted from either sample type. Sequences MDHEN (CDR1) and SYDVKM (CDR2) are obtained from the germline V gene. Trimming at the junction amounts to 6 bases on V and 3 bases on J, and the germline ends lie 14 bases apart. Inclusive of the bounding cysteine and phenylalanine, the CDR3 is 14 residues long. The entry retains the CDR3 DNA only, 42 bases that are in frame from base 1. Comment on this clone: Its antigen specificity is not known. No quality values exist for individual bases; no much larger clone is one base distant.

This chain joins TRBV28 to TRBJ1-2; no confident D gene assignment can be made. Sequenced sample: peripheral blood. This TCR was recovered from a man aged 55 to 70 with acute or convalescent COVID-19. The CDR3 protein is CASSPGPGYYGYTF. In nucleotide form, the sequence is TGTGCCAGCAGCCCTGGCCCAGGTTACTATGGCTACACCTTC.